The clone carrying this T cell receptor beta chain came up a few times. Antigen unknown. J lost 1 base, V lost 5 bases, and 27 bases had no gene match. The CDR3 runs to 21 residues. CDR1 and CDR2 from the germline V gene are DFQATT and SNEGSKA (reference sequence). This sample was taken from a study of T cells in Graves' hyperthyroidism and ophthalmopathy. In the study overall: Before treatment of any kind, peripheral blood was taken at initial diagnosis. Findings and caveats of the study: From stable hyperthyroidism, ophthalmopathy was set apart by a 13 V-J model.

Uncontrolled infections, other autoimmune diseases, pregnancy or lactation led to exclusion of patients. The investigators amplified TCR beta CDR3 regions from RNA transcripts. Initially, a first-round RT-PCR of the TCR CDR3 employed the HTBI primer set. MiXCR, run by TCRdb on the multiplex PCR reads, gives a single entry per CDR3 protein. This sample has hundreds of thousands of distinct CDR3 sequences, with about 20% found just once. The sequenced sample consisted of blood. The sequence derives from a man aged 35-49 years with Graves' ophthalmopathy. This sequence joins TRBV20-1 and TRBJ2-5; 8 bases are shared with TRBD2. The CDR3 DNA follows: TGCAGTGCTCGGGGGAGGGCGTGGGCGGGAGGAGGGTATAGGGCCCAAGAGACCCAGTACTTC. It yields the protein CSARGRAWAGGGYRAQETQYF.